These 22 T cell receptor beta chains were all obtained from the same sample, sequenced in a study of blood T cell repertoires in COVID-19. The data were produced by immunoSEQ multiplex PCR, yet TCRdb's version contains in-frame clones alone and is incomplete. The data hold more than 400,000 clones, with approximately 83% observed a single time. Sequenced sample: peripheral blood. The receptors were sampled from a human donor in a cohort sampled during active COVID-19.

This chain links TRBV7-8 with TRBJ2-2; 9 bases agree with TRBD2. CDR3 length: 15 amino acids. CDR1 and CDR2 (germline): SGHVS, FQNEAQ. V lost 8 bases and J lost 1; bases outside the gene matches: 5. The CDR3 DNA reads as TGTGCCAGCGTAGTACTAGCGGGGAACACCGGGGAGCTGTTTTTT. This translates into CASVVLAGNTGELFF.

The rearrangement links TRBV7-2 to TRBJ1-5, with D unresolved. This CDR3 spans 14 amino acids. Germline values: CDR1 SGHTA, CDR2 FQGNSA. Deletions cut 3 bases from V and 0 bases from J, with 6 bases between. CDR3 in amino acids: CASSFVLSNQPQHF. The CDR3 DNA reads TGTGCCAGCAGCTTCGTTCTTAGCAATCAGCCCCAGCATTTT.

This clone has only a few counts. The CDR3 loop reads CAWSVTGYNEKLFF. The CDR3 coding sequence is TGTGCCTGGAGTGTTACAGGGTACAATGAAAAACTGTTTTTT. This chain uses TRBV30 with TRBJ1-4; perhaps TRBD1 as D (6 bases). Germline-derived CDR1 and CDR2 are GTSNPN and SVGIG (reference sequence). Between the trimmed V and J ends, which lost 0 bases and 5 bases, there was a span of 10 bases. This CDR3 contains 14 residues.

The chain carries TRBV30 and TRBJ2-1; 7 nucleotides align to TRBD2. Germline trimming cut 5 bases from V and 9 bases from J; bases unmatched to any gene: 16. CDR3 length: 15 amino acids. CDR1 and CDR2 from the germline V gene are GTSNPN and SVGIG (reference sequence). In DNA, the CDR3 is TGTGCCTGGGGGTATTGGGCTAGCGGCGGGGGTGAGCAGTTCTTC. This translates into CAWGYWASGGGEQFF.

This clone has only a few counts. The chain combines TRBV27 with TRBJ2-7; TRBD1 matches 7 bases. V was pared by 6 bases and J by 2 bases, with 16 bases of the junction left unmatched. CDR1 is MNHEY, CDR2 SMNVEV, per germline (reference sequence). CDR3 length: 17 amino acids. The DNA for the CDR3 is TGTGCCAGCAGCCCAATGCCCCAACTAGGGGGCACCTACGAGCAGTACTTC. It is translated as CASSPMPQLGGTYEQYF.

The rearrangement links TRBV7-9 to TRBJ1-5; D uncertain. V lost 3 bases and J lost 5, with 5 bases in between. Germline CDR1 is SEHNR and CDR2 is FQNEAQ (reference sequence). This CDR3 is built from 12 residues. CDR3 in DNA: TGTGCCAGCAGCTTCGGAGATCAGCCCCAGCATTTT. This translates into CASSFGDQPQHF.

The rearrangement links TRBV20-1 to TRBJ1-6; perhaps TRBD1 as D (5 bases). Germline lookup yields CDR1 DFQATT and CDR2 SNEGSKA (reference sequence). This CDR3 is built from 14 residues. V was shortened by 7 bases and J by 6 bases, with 16 bases between the two germline ends. The CDR3 is CSGSVNRINSPLHF. The CDR3 DNA reads TGCAGTGGTAGTGTTAACAGGATTAATTCACCCCTCCACTTT.

The chain is built from TRBV7-3 and TRBJ2-1; 12 bases are a match to TRBD2. This CDR3 is 15 amino acids long. Trimming removed 1 base from V and 8 bases from J; junction bases left unmatched: 3. Per the germline V gene, CDR1 is SGHTA and CDR2 is FQGTGA. CDR3 protein: CASSLRLAGADEQFF. CDR3 DNA: TGTGCCAGCAGCTTAAGACTAGCGGGAGCCGATGAGCAGTTCTTC.

This chain uses TRBV28 with TRBJ2-2, with D possibly being TRBD1 (6 bases). The CDR3 extends over 14 amino acids. V was cut by 7 bases and J by 5 bases, with 14 bases left in between. Looked up from germline, CDR1 is MDHEN and CDR2 is SYDVKM. The CDR3 reads CASILAGETGELFF. The CDR3 DNA follows: TGTGCCAGCATACTTGCAGGGGAGACCGGGGAGCTGTTTTTT.

For this clone: Other DNA sequences in the same sample also yield this CDR3. This chain's CDR3 is CAWSVSQGDYGYTF. The CDR3 bases are TGTGCCTGGAGTGTAAGCCAGGGGGACTATGGCTACACCTTC. The chain uses TRBV30 and TRBJ1-2; 7 nucleotides match TRBD1. The CDR3 contains 14 residues. Germline trimming cut 0 bases from V and 3 bases from J; bases unmatched to any gene: 4. Per germline, CDR1 GTSNPN and CDR2 SVGIG (reference sequence).

The V gene is TRBV6-2 or TRBV6-3, the J gene TRBJ1-5; 7 bases align to TRBD1. V shed 6 bases, J shed 0 bases, and the junction held 20 bases outside the gene matches. In germline, CDR1 is MNHEY, CDR2 SVGEGT. The CDR3 is made up of 20 amino acids. The CDR3 DNA reads as TGTGCCAGCAGCCCCGTGGCCGAGACAGGGTGGATTTATAGCAATCAGCCCCAGCATTTT. This codes for CASSPVAETGWIYSNQPQHF.

V usage is TRBV7-3 and J usage is TRBJ2-5; the match to TRBD1 covers 7 bases. Germline CDR1 SGHTA, CDR2 FQGTGA. V was clipped by 3 bases and J by 5 bases; unmatched bases: 3. The CDR3 loop spans 13 amino acids. The CDR3 nucleotides are TGTGCCAGCAGCTTCACAGGGGCGGAGACCCAGTACTTC. Translating gives CASSFTGAETQYF.

This rearrangement joins TRBV5-6 to TRBJ2-7; D possibly corresponds to TRBD2 (5 bases). V was cut by 3 bases and J by 6 bases, with 7 bases left in between. CDR3 length: 11 amino acids. CDR1 and CDR2 (germline): SGHDT, YYEEEE. The CDR3 loop is CASSSRVEQYF. The CDR3 DNA reads as TGTGCCAGCAGCTCGAGGGTCGAGCAGTACTTC.

The chain employs TRBV19 and TRBJ2-3, with 11 bases matching TRBD2. V lost 5 bases and J lost 6; bases outside the gene matches: 19. Germline V gene sequence: CDR1 LNHDA, CDR2 SQIVND (reference sequence). This CDR3 comprises 19 residues. Written as DNA, the CDR3 is TGTGCCAGTAGTCCAGACAGGCGGGCTAGCGGGAGGCCGACGGATACGCAGTATTTT. Its protein product is CASSPDRRASGRPTDTQYF. Supplemented by reference TRBV19 and TRBJ2-3, the full variable domain reads DGGITQSPKYLFRKEGQNVTLSCEQNLNHDAMYWYRQDPGQGLRLIYYSQIVNDFQKGDIAEGYSVSREKKESFPLTVTSAQKNPTAFYLCASSPDRRASGRPTDTQYFGPGTRLTVL.

The chain carries TRBV5-1 and TRBJ2-1; D is undetermined. This CDR3 has 13 residues. Trimming left V 2 bases short and J 5 bases short, with 8 bases between. Germline V gene data show CDR1 as SGHRS and CDR2 as YFSETQ. The CDR3 here is CASSLFLDNEQFF. CDR3 DNA sequence: TGCGCCAGCAGCTTATTCCTAGACAATGAGCAGTTCTTC.

On this clone itself: The germline gene is not matched at one end of the junction; a read error may be the cause. The chain links TRBV7-9 to TRBJ1-2; the D is unclear. This CDR3 comprises 14 residues. Germline CDR1 reads SEHNR; CDR2 reads FQNEAQ (reference sequence). The CDR3 sequence is CASSLAFGVYGYTF. The DNA for the CDR3 is TGTGCCAGCAGTTTAGCTTTCGGGGTCTATGGCTACACCTTC.

The J gene is TRBJ1-2, the V gene TRBV20-1, with D tentatively TRBD1 (5 bases). Germline loops: CDR1 DFQATT, CDR2 SNEGSKA (reference sequence). The CDR3 runs 11 residues. The germline V and J ends were trimmed by 7 bases and 8 bases, with 14 bases remaining between them. The CDR3 DNA is TGCAGTGGATGGGGCTCTTTCGGCTACACCTTC. Amino acid sequence: CSGWGSFGYTF.

Remarks on this clone: Other nucleotide sequences from this sample produce the same CDR3. The gene calls are TRBV6-5 and TRBJ2-1, with a weak D call TRBD2 (6 bases). Germline values: CDR1 MNHEY, CDR2 SVGAGI. This CDR3 comprises 16 residues. The V gene lost 0 bases and the J gene lost 2 bases, with 11 bases spanning the gap. As DNA, the CDR3 is TGTGCCAGCAGTTACTCCGGGAGAGGGCCCTACAATGAGCAGTTCTTC. This codes for CASSYSGRGPYNEQFF.

This chain uses TRBV6-6 with TRBJ1-4; 10 bases map to TRBD1. Germline V lookup: CDR1 MNHNY, CDR2 SVGAGI (reference sequence). V shed 0 bases and J 7 bases; nucleotides not matched to a gene: 2. The CDR3 is made up of 15 amino acids. CDR3 amino acids: CASSYSGTGAEKLFF. The CDR3 DNA reads TGTGCCAGCAGTTACTCCGGGACAGGGGCTGAAAAACTGTTTTTT.

The chain employs TRBV7-9 and TRBJ2-7, with D tentatively TRBD2 (5 bases). The CDR3 consists of 14 residues. The ends were cut back, 2 bases at V and 0 bases at J, with 8 bases in the middle. Germline CDR1 SEHNR, CDR2 FQNEAQ (reference sequence). The CDR3 reads CASSLSGSSYEQYF. In nucleotides, the CDR3 is TGTGCCAGCAGCTTAAGCGGTTCCTCCTACGAGCAGTACTTC.

The chain carries TRBV5-4 and TRBJ1-2; 7 bases match TRBD1. This CDR3 contains 15 residues. V lost 8 bases, J lost 8 bases, and 18 bases stayed unmatched. Per the germline V gene, CDR1 is SGHNT and CDR2 is YYREEE (reference sequence). The CDR3 is CASTQDTGQSRGYTF. For the CDR3, the DNA is TGTGCCAGTACCCAGGATACGGGACAGTCAAGAGGCTACACCTTC.

CDR3 in amino acids: CASSYYYRGDHEQFF. In DNA form, the CDR3 reads TGTGCCAGCAGTTACTACTACAGGGGGGATCATGAGCAGTTCTTC. The chain recombines TRBV6-5 with TRBJ2-1, with TRBD1 matching 8 bases. Germline values: CDR1 MNHEY, CDR2 SVGAGI. V shed 1 base, J shed 8 bases, and the junction held 7 bases outside the gene matches. The CDR3 is 15 amino acids.